This T cell receptor (beta chain) stems from a study of T cell changes during pregnancy in multiple sclerosis. The CDR3 is 14 amino acids. Germline V gives CDR1 LNHDA, CDR2 SQIVND (reference sequence). V dropped 5 bases and J dropped 4 bases, with 11 bases sitting between them. Using immunoSEQ multiplex PCR, the repertoire was profiled, and TCRdb retains in-frame clones only, with some absent. The data show tens of thousands of clones, about nine tenths seen once. This sample comprised CD8+ T cells from peripheral blood mononuclear cells, obtained in the first trimester of pregnancy. This TCR came from a female donor in good health, enrolled as a control in a pregnancy study. This chain links TRBV19 with TRBJ2-2; tentatively, D is TRBD1 (6 bases). CDR3 sequence (DNA): TGTGCCAGTAGTTACAGGGTGGTCACCGGGGAGCTGTTTTTT. Protein product: CASSYRVVTGELFF.